A selection of T cell receptor beta chains follows, all from one sample in a study of blood T cells in healthy people across ages. TCRdb recomputed calls from the 5' RACE reads with MiXCR, one row per CDR3 protein. The sample shows about 720,000 distinct CDR3 sequences, approximately 21% of them seen only once. The sequenced material came from blood. The receptors originated from a man aged 70 or older in good health. Both conserved end residues are part of each CDR3. Each record gives: V gene, CDR3 protein.

>TRBV10-3
CAISEGTIKANYGYTF
>TRBV27
CASSSPTTGNGYTF
>TRBV30
CAWSPRGETQYF
>TRBV25-1
CASSGPAWREFYF
>TRBV6-1
CASSVVGPSTDTQYF
>TRBV3-1
CASSRNLENYGYTF
>TRBV20-1
CSATGQGVDTQYF
>TRBV12-3/TRBV12-4
CASSVSSSYNEQFF
>TRBV9
CASSPTGGPGELFF
>TRBV7-9
CASSPGSLNQPQHF
>TRBV12-3/TRBV12-4
CASSFTGRPGPQHF
>TRBV4-1
CASSHGQGVNEKLFF
>TRBV5-1
CASSAFAGANTGELFF
>TRBV28
CASSLVGAYSGNTIYF
>TRBV7-2
CASSLATGPQSPYEQYF
>TRBV12-3/TRBV12-4
CASSYRRTTNEKLFF
>TRBV20-1
CSARGGRAFNEQFF
>TRBV24-1
CATSDFRRGNSDTQYF
>TRBV6-6
CASKHMNTEAFF
>TRBV10-3
CAISDGGHTEAFF
>TRBV12-3/TRBV12-4
CASSLGGLRSGNTIYF
>TRBV28
CASITSGQETQYF
>TRBV10-3
CAISVGGTDTQYF
>TRBV5-1
CASSLVPGAGANVLTF
>TRBV20-1
CSAIGGLGNTIYF
>TRBV4-1
CASSITERGPSTDTQYF
>TRBV5-1
CASSPSPGQGGSNEQFF
>TRBV20-1
CSAPRTGGRDTQYF
>TRBV24-1
CATSDPGVRTDTQYF
>TRBV14
CASSSTGQGSYNEQFF
>TRBV29-1
CSVARTGAWNEQFF
>TRBV7-9
CASSLGGRENTEAFF
>TRBV20-1
CSARSWETQYF
>TRBV5-1
CASSLVGTPGLETQYF
>TRBV5-5
CASSLTSANNEQFF
>TRBV12-3/TRBV12-4
CASNSGLASDTQYF
>TRBV2
CASRVSRDYYNEQFF
>TRBV12-3/TRBV12-4
CASSSSGRAPDTQYF
>TRBV20-1
CSAYPQYYNEQFF
>TRBV7-2
CASSFRLKDTQYF
>TRBV7-9
CASSLNLGDTEAFF
>TRBV25-1
CASSESRGGGYGYTF
>TRBV25-1
CASSGTGGVSYGYTF
>TRBV20-1
CSARDRSPLLAGGPETQYF
>TRBV7-2
CASSLVRDLTYNEQFF
>TRBV12-5
CASGGDYTSYEQYF
>TRBV7-2
CASSPGGNQETQYF
>TRBV7-9
CASSPMGLTRQETQYF
>TRBV7-9
CASSLVPEKETQYF
>TRBV27
CAIGTGMVETQYF
>TRBV9
CASSVEGASYNEQFF